This TCR beta chain is from a study of T cell responses to AZD1222 COVID-19 vaccine. Study-wide context: Second-dose groups at about 4 or about 12 weeks were pooled. Findings and caveats of the study: After the peak T cell response, and only then, were repertoires sampled.

V gave up 2 bases and J gave up 3 bases; unmatched junction bases: 11. Germline V CDR1 and CDR2: SGHAT, FQNNGV. This CDR3 comprises 17 residues. The count of this clone is one. Its antigen remains unknown. Profiled with immunoSEQ multiplex PCR; TCRdb holds only in-frame clones, not every one. Altogether 90,000 to 130,000 clones are present, roughly 84% being singletons, with the ten largest covering roughly 3%. Sequencing used peripheral blood, obtained on day 0 of AZD1222 vaccination. The chain has TRBV11-2 and TRBJ1-2; TRBD1 agrees at 8 bases. The receptor comes from an adult in good health. CDR3 coding DNA: TGTGCCAGCAGCTTAAGGGGACAGGTTTTCGGGGACTATGGCTACACCTTC. Amino acids: CASSLRGQVFGDYGYTF.